This is a list of T cell receptor beta chains from one sample in a study of OX40 agonist ivuxolimab in advanced cancers. The assay was immunoSEQ multiplex PCR, and TCRdb's table has in-frame clones only and misses some. Among some 50,000 clones listed, roughly 79% were seen once. Material: CD4+ or CD8+ T cells sorted from blood, obtained in a trial of the OX40 agonist ivuxolimab. The receptors were gathered from an adult with an advanced solid tumor such as melanoma, head and neck, liver or kidney cancer. Both conserved end residues are part of each CDR3. The order of the fields is V gene, clone size, J gene, D gene, CDR3 DNA, CDR3 protein. D genes are given only for firm matches. Part of the rows lack a size; the others show once, few, many or a class for expanded clones.

v_call: TRBV5-4; clone_size: -; j_call: TRBJ2-1; d_call: -; cdr3_nt: TGTGCCAGCAGCGCCGGGACTTCCGCCTACAATGAGCAGTTCTTC; cdr3_aa: CASSAGTSAYNEQFF
v_call: TRBV27; clone_size: -; j_call: TRBJ2-5; d_call: -; cdr3_nt: TGTGCCAGCAGTTTAACCCCTATGGAGACCCAGTACTTC; cdr3_aa: CASSLTPMETQYF
v_call: TRBV5-4; clone_size: -; j_call: TRBJ2-2; d_call: -; cdr3_nt: TGTGCCAGCAGCTTGGCCGACGTCACCGGGGAGCTGTTTTTT; cdr3_aa: CASSLADVTGELFF
v_call: TRBV19; clone_size: -; j_call: TRBJ2-7; d_call: TRBD1; cdr3_nt: TGTGCCAGTAGTATAGGGACAGGGGGGTACGAGCAGTACTTC; cdr3_aa: CASSIGTGGYEQYF
v_call: TRBV7-8; clone_size: -; j_call: TRBJ1-2; d_call: -; cdr3_nt: TGTGCCAGCGGGGTTGGGGGTAACTATGGCTACACCTTC; cdr3_aa: CASGVGGNYGYTF
v_call: TRBV28; clone_size: -; j_call: TRBJ1-5; d_call: TRBD1; cdr3_nt: TGTGCCAGCAGTTCTAGGGGACAGGGGCTATATCAGCCCCAGCATTTT; cdr3_aa: CASSSRGQGLYQPQHF
v_call: TRBV6-6; clone_size: -; j_call: TRBJ2-3; d_call: -; cdr3_nt: TGTGCCAGCAGTCCGCAGGGCTCAAGAGATACGCAGTATTTT; cdr3_aa: CASSPQGSRDTQYF
v_call: TRBV7-8; clone_size: -; j_call: TRBJ2-3; d_call: TRBD2; cdr3_nt: TGTGCCAGCAGCATTAGCGGGGGGTCAGATACGCAGTATTTT; cdr3_aa: CASSISGGSDTQYF
v_call: TRBV19; clone_size: -; j_call: TRBJ1-1; d_call: TRBD1; cdr3_nt: TGTGCCAGTAGTATGGGACAGGCCCCTAAGAGATCTATGAACACTGAAGCTTTCTTT; cdr3_aa: CASSMGQAPKRSMNTEAFF
v_call: TRBV6-1; clone_size: -; j_call: TRBJ2-4; d_call: -; cdr3_nt: TGTGCCAGCAGTGAAGAATTTCAGGGGAACATTCAGTACTTC; cdr3_aa: CASSEEFQGNIQYF
v_call: TRBV27; clone_size: -; j_call: TRBJ2-1; d_call: TRBD2; cdr3_nt: TGTGCCACCCTTGGGTCCCGAACTAGCGACACCTACAATGAGCAGTTCTTC; cdr3_aa: CATLGSRTSDTYNEQFF
v_call: TRBV27; clone_size: -; j_call: TRBJ1-2; d_call: -; cdr3_nt: TGTGCCAGCAGTTTAGGACAGTCCTATGGCTACACCTTC; cdr3_aa: CASSLGQSYGYTF
v_call: TRBV2; clone_size: -; j_call: TRBJ1-5; d_call: TRBD1; cdr3_nt: TGTGCCACCCAGGAGGGGGCTAGGCAGCCCCAGCATTTT; cdr3_aa: CATQEGARQPQHF
v_call: TRBV27; clone_size: -; j_call: TRBJ2-7; d_call: -; cdr3_nt: TGTGCCAGCAGCCCTGCCGGGCCCTACGAGCAGTACTTC; cdr3_aa: CASSPAGPYEQYF
v_call: TRBV11-2; clone_size: -; j_call: TRBJ2-1; d_call: TRBD2; cdr3_nt: TGTGCCAGCAGCTGGGGACTAGCGGGGTACAATGAGCAGTTCTTC; cdr3_aa: CASSWGLAGYNEQFF
v_call: TRBV6-1; clone_size: -; j_call: TRBJ1-1; d_call: -; cdr3_nt: TGTGCCAGCAGATCTACAGGGAGCACTGAAGCTTTCTTT; cdr3_aa: CASRSTGSTEAFF
v_call: TRBV4-3; clone_size: few; j_call: TRBJ2-7; d_call: -; cdr3_nt: TGCGCCAGCAGCCAGGACCAACCGGGGGCCTACGAGCAGTACTTC; cdr3_aa: CASSQDQPGAYEQYF
v_call: TRBV28; clone_size: -; j_call: TRBJ2-2; d_call: -; cdr3_nt: TGTGCCAGCAGTTCACACCATTTCTATCAGGTCCCGAACACCGGGGAGCTGTTTTTT; cdr3_aa: CASSSHHFYQVPNTGELFF
v_call: TRBV13; clone_size: once; j_call: TRBJ1-2; d_call: TRBD1; cdr3_nt: TGTGCCAGCAGCCCGTTACGGGACAGGGGCCACGGCTACACCTTC; cdr3_aa: CASSPLRDRGHGYTF
v_call: TRBV5-6; clone_size: -; j_call: TRBJ1-6; d_call: TRBD1; cdr3_nt: TGTGCCAGCAGCTTGGAGGGACAGGGGGATTCACCCCTCCACTTT; cdr3_aa: CASSLEGQGDSPLHF
v_call: TRBV15; clone_size: -; j_call: TRBJ2-7; d_call: -; cdr3_nt: TGTGCCACCAGCAGAAAGATTTCACCCTACGAGCAGTACTTC; cdr3_aa: CATSRKISPYEQYF
v_call: TRBV7-9; clone_size: -; j_call: TRBJ1-4; d_call: -; cdr3_nt: TGTGCCAGCAGCTTATTCGGGGGGCCCGGTGAAAAACTGTTTTTT; cdr3_aa: CASSLFGGPGEKLFF
v_call: TRBV11-3; clone_size: -; j_call: TRBJ1-1; d_call: TRBD1; cdr3_nt: TGTGCCAGCAGCCTACAGGGGGCGAGTGAAGCTTTCTTT; cdr3_aa: CASSLQGASEAFF
v_call: TRBV7-6; clone_size: -; j_call: TRBJ2-7; d_call: -; cdr3_nt: TGTGCCAGCAGCCTCGAGGGCGTGCCCTACGAGCAGTACTTC; cdr3_aa: CASSLEGVPYEQYF
v_call: TRBV10-2; clone_size: -; j_call: TRBJ2-1; d_call: -; cdr3_nt: TGCGCCAGCAGTGCTGTGGGTGAGCAGTTCTTC; cdr3_aa: CASSAVGEQFF
v_call: TRBV29-1; clone_size: -; j_call: TRBJ2-5; d_call: TRBD2; cdr3_nt: TGCAGCGTTGAAGCCTATGGACTAGCGGAAGCAGAGACCCAGTACTTC; cdr3_aa: CSVEAYGLAEAETQYF
v_call: TRBV15; clone_size: -; j_call: TRBJ2-5; d_call: TRBD2; cdr3_nt: TGTGCCACCACCGCGGGGCTAGCGGGTCTGCCCTTACAAGAGACCCAGTACTTC; cdr3_aa: CATTAGLAGLPLQETQYF
v_call: TRBV5-4; clone_size: -; j_call: TRBJ1-1; d_call: -; cdr3_nt: TGTGCCAGCAGCCCAGATTCGTACACTGAAGCTTTCTTT; cdr3_aa: CASSPDSYTEAFF
v_call: TRBV7-6; clone_size: few; j_call: TRBJ2-3; d_call: -; cdr3_nt: TGTGCCAGCAGCCCCCGGGGCAGCTTCACAGATACGCAGTATTTT; cdr3_aa: CASSPRGSFTDTQYF
v_call: TRBV4-1; clone_size: -; j_call: TRBJ2-7; d_call: TRBD2; cdr3_nt: TGCGCCAGCAGCTCGACTAGCGCAGCCTACGAGCAGTACTTC; cdr3_aa: CASSSTSAAYEQYF
v_call: TRBV7-6; clone_size: -; j_call: TRBJ2-1; d_call: -; cdr3_nt: TGTGCCAGCAGCTTACTAGCTACGGAGCAGTTCTTC; cdr3_aa: CASSLLATEQFF
v_call: TRBV4-2; clone_size: -; j_call: TRBJ2-1; d_call: TRBD2; cdr3_nt: TGTGCCAGCAGCTCCCGGACTAGCGGGGGGCCAAACAATGAGCAGTTCTTC; cdr3_aa: CASSSRTSGGPNNEQFF
v_call: TRBV11-2; clone_size: -; j_call: TRBJ1-6; d_call: TRBD1; cdr3_nt: TGTGCCAGCAGCTTAGACTCCAGAAGGACAGGGGAAAACAGTTCACCCCTCCACTTT; cdr3_aa: CASSLDSRRTGENSSPLHF
v_call: TRBV11-3; clone_size: once; j_call: TRBJ2-2; d_call: -; cdr3_nt: TGTGCCAGCAGCCGAGATTCCGCCCGACTATACACCGGGGAGCTGTTTTTT; cdr3_aa: CASSRDSARLYTGELFF
v_call: TRBV19; clone_size: -; j_call: TRBJ1-5; d_call: -; cdr3_nt: TGTGCCAGTAATATACAAACCTTGAGCAATCAGCCCCAGCATTTT; cdr3_aa: CASNIQTLSNQPQHF
v_call: TRBV28; clone_size: -; j_call: TRBJ1-5; d_call: -; cdr3_nt: TGTGCCAGCAGTTTTACCCGGGACAGCAATCAGCCCCAGCATTTT; cdr3_aa: CASSFTRDSNQPQHF
v_call: TRBV4-1; clone_size: -; j_call: TRBJ2-3; d_call: -; cdr3_nt: TGCGCCAGCAGCCAAGATATAGGGGGGTCCGGCACAGATACGCAGTATTTT; cdr3_aa: CASSQDIGGSGTDTQYF
v_call: TRBV7-9; clone_size: -; j_call: TRBJ1-1; d_call: -; cdr3_nt: TGTGCCAGCAGCTCAAGGGGGACTGAAGCTTTCTTT; cdr3_aa: CASSSRGTEAFF
v_call: TRBV7-6; clone_size: -; j_call: TRBJ1-1; d_call: -; cdr3_nt: TGTGCCAGCAGCTCGGGACACCAAGGAGAAGCTTTCTTT; cdr3_aa: CASSSGHQGEAFF
v_call: TRBV6-5; clone_size: once; j_call: TRBJ2-7; d_call: TRBD2; cdr3_nt: TGTGCCAGCAGTTACTCAAGCGGGAGTAACGAGCAGTACTTC; cdr3_aa: CASSYSSGSNEQYF
v_call: TRBV7-9; clone_size: once; j_call: TRBJ1-1; d_call: -; cdr3_nt: TGTGCCAGCAGCTTAGAGAGTGATGGGGCTTTCTTT; cdr3_aa: CASSLESDGAFF
v_call: TRBV13; clone_size: -; j_call: TRBJ2-1; d_call: TRBD2; cdr3_nt: TGTGCCAGCAGCACTAGTCTAGCGGGAGAGGATGAGCAGTTCTTC; cdr3_aa: CASSTSLAGEDEQFF
v_call: TRBV10-1; clone_size: -; j_call: TRBJ1-1; d_call: TRBD1; cdr3_nt: TGCGCCAGCAGTGAGTCGGCGACAGGGACGAACACTGAAGCTTTCTTT; cdr3_aa: CASSESATGTNTEAFF
v_call: TRBV5-8; clone_size: -; j_call: TRBJ2-3; d_call: TRBD2; cdr3_nt: TGTGCCAGCAGACTTCTAGCGGGGGTCGGGGCAGATACGCAGTATTTT; cdr3_aa: CASRLLAGVGADTQYF
v_call: TRBV27; clone_size: few; j_call: TRBJ2-1; d_call: -; cdr3_nt: TGTGCCAGCGGGCCAGTGTACAATGAGCAGTTCTTC; cdr3_aa: CASGPVYNEQFF